This T cell receptor beta chain was observed in a study of human T cells and chemical hapten exposure. Study details: Skin of the upper inner arm, roughly 2 cm by roughly 2 cm, received 2% DPC for sensitization. Across the whole study, which lasted about 6 months, patients were given diphenylcyclopropenone on the scalp once a week. Patches that contained 0.01% DPC were applied to the upper back and read at 6 days. General study findings and limits: TCRs above 1 in 1000 frequency did not change with DPC sensitization.

TCRdb re-derived calls from the RACE reads in MiXCR, one entry per CDR3 protein. Of 150,000 to 200,000 distinct CDR3 sequences in the sample, 25% to 35% are singletons; the top ten hold under 2.5%. Remarks on this clonotype: The antigen is not known.

After removal of 7 bases from V and 0 bases from J, the junction contained 11 bases not matched to a gene. In germline, CDR1 is LNHDA, CDR2 SQIVND (reference sequence). This CDR3 has 16 residues. Time point described: patch test 3, about 24 weeks after DPC sensitization. Treatment: therapeutic diphenylcyclopropenone sensitization with weekly scalp DPC. The TCR sequence derives from a woman between 18 and 30 years old with alopecia areata. Some clones in this sample may be carry-over from other donors' samples. The sequences come from whole blood, collected in connection with sensitization to the hapten diphenylcyclopropenone (DPC). The genes are TRBV19 and TRBJ2-5; 7 positions match TRBD1. The CDR3 DNA reads TGTGCCAGTACCGACCGACCGACAGGGAACCAAGAGACCCAGTACTTC. It is translated as CASTDRPTGNQETQYF. The whole variable domain, remainder taken from reference TRBV19 and TRBJ2-5, is DGGITQSPKYLFRKEGQNVTLSCEQNLNHDAMYWYRQDPGQGLRLIYYSQIVNDFQKGDIAEGYSVSREKKESFPLTVTSAQKNPTAFYLCASTDRPTGNQETQYFGPGTRLLVL.